The T cell receptor beta chain under discussion was sequenced for a study of T cell repertoires in ileal Crohn's disease. On the study more broadly: About half received postoperative treatment, around ten with thiopurines and around 17 anti-TNF. Whole-study results and caveats: Mucosal expansions were suggested to be mainly CD8 T cells. Clonal expansions were more frequent in active smokers than non-smokers at surgery. Clonality above 26.8% at surgery always came with endoscopic recurrence.

Note on this clone: The antigen is undetermined.

With 2 bases removed from V and 5 bases from J, the gap between germline ends came to 16 bases. This CDR3 is built from 16 residues. In germline, CDR1 is MNHEY, CDR2 SVGAGI. The data were produced by immunoSEQ multiplex PCR, yet TCRdb's version contains in-frame clones alone and is incomplete. Here the sample spans 2,000 to 2,500 clones, about 70% being singletons. V and J are TRBV6-5 and TRBJ2-4, with TRBD2 as a possible D gene (8 bases). Sequenced sample: ileal tissue. The clonotype originates from an adult with Crohn's disease. The DNA of the CDR3 is TGTGCCAGCAGTTACCGGGGGGGGACAGTAGAAAACATTCAGTACTTC. It translates to CASSYRGGTVENIQYF.